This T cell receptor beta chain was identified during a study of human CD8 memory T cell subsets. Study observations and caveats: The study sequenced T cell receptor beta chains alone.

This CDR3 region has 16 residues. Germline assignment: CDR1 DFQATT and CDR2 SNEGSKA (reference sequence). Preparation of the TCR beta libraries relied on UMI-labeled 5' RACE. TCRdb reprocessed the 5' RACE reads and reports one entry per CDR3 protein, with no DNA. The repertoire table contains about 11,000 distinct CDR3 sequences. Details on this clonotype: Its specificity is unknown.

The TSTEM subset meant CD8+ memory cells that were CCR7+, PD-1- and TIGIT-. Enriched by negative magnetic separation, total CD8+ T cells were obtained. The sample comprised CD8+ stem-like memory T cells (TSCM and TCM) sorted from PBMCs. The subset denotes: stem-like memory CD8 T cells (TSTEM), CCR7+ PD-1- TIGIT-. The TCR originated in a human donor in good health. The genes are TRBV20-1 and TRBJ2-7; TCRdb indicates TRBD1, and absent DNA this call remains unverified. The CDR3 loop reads CSALVAGFTGYYEQYF.